This T cell receptor beta chain emerged from a study of shared clonotypes between healthy human individuals. The CDR3 is made up of 17 amino acids. CDR1 and CDR2 from the germline V gene are SEHNR and FQNEAQ (reference sequence). Germline trimming cut 5 bases from V and 0 bases from J; bases unmatched to any gene: 9. Some clones are missing from TCRdb's copy, which holds only in-frame ones; the method was immunoSEQ multiplex PCR. This table has some 690,000 clones, about 92% appearing once. The rearrangement uses TRBV7-9 and TRBJ1-3; 8 nucleotides agree with TRBD1. The specimen sequenced was memory CD8+ T cells from PBMCs. Subset given: CD45RO+ cells pooled with CCR7-negative TemRA cells. The sequence was collected from a man aged 18 to 29 in good health. Some clones in this sample may be carry-over from other donors' samples. DNA for the CDR3: TGTGCCAGCAGCCCACCTTCGGGACAGGCCTCTGGAAACACCATATATTTT. This sequence encodes CASSPPSGQASGNTIYF. Drawing the rest from reference TRBV7-9 and TRBJ1-3, the complete variable domain is DTGVSQNPRHKITKRGQNVTFRCDPISEHNRLYWYRQTLGQGPEFLTYFQNEAQLEKSRLLSDRFSAERPKGSFSTLEIQRTEQGDSAMYLCASSPPSGQASGNTIYFGEGSWLTVV.